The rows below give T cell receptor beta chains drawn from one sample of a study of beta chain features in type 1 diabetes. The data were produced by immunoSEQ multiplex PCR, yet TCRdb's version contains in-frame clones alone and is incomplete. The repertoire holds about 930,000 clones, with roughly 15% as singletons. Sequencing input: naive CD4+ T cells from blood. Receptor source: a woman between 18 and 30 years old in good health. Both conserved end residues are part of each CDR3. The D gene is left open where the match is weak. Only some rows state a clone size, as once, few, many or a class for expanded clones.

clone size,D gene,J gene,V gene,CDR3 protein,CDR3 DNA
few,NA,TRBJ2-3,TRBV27,CASSPRWLADTQYF,TGTGCCAGCAGCCCCAGGTGGCTAGCGGATACGCAGTATTTT
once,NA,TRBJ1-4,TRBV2,CASIPRAFTNEKLFF,TGTGCCAGCATCCCAAGGGCGTTCACTAATGAAAAACTGTTTTTT
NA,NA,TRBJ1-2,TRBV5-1,CASSPRAGSDGYTF,TGCGCCAGCAGCCCGAGGGCGGGCAGTGATGGCTACACCTTC
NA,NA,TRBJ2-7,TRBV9,CASSAPGLGGEQYF,TGTGCCAGCAGCGCACCGGGCCTGGGGGGCGAGCAGTACTTC
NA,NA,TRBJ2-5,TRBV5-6,CASSSLPSAETQYF,TGTGCCAGCAGCTCCTTACCGTCAGCAGAGACCCAGTACTTC
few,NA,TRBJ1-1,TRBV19,CASSPGRLGNTEAFF,TGTGCCAGTAGCCCCGGACGCCTAGGGAACACTGAAGCTTTCTTT
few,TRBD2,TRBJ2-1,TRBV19,CASSMSAGGNEQFF,TGTGCCAGTAGTATGTCGGCGGGGGGAAATGAGCAGTTCTTC
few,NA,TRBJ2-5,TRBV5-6,CASSLAVQETQYF,TGTGCCAGCAGCTTGGCAGTCCAAGAGACCCAGTACTTC
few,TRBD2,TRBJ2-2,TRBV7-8,CASSPRTSGNTGELFF,TGTGCCAGCAGCCCTAGGACTAGCGGCAACACCGGGGAGCTGTTTTTT
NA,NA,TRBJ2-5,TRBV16,CASSQRVYETQYF,TGTGCCAGCAGTCAAAGGGTGTATGAGACCCAGTACTTC
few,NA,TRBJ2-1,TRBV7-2,CASSLANYGTLYNEQFF,TGTGCCAGCAGCTTAGCGAATTACGGGACACTGTACAATGAGCAGTTCTTC
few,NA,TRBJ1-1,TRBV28,CASSSPSLRSTEAFF,TGTGCCAGCAGCTCACCTTCCCTCCGGAGCACTGAAGCTTTCTTT
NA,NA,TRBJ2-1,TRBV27,CASRATGTPRRARLFF,TGTGCCAGCAGGGCTACCGGGACCCCAAGACGGGCTCGCCTCTTCTTC
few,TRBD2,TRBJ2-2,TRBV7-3,CASSLTPSGSAGELFF,TGTGCCAGCAGCTTAACCCCAAGCGGGAGTGCCGGGGAGCTGTTTTTT
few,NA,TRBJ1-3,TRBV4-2,CASSQDLRSGNTIYF,TGTGCCAGCAGCCAAGATCTCAGATCTGGAAACACCATATATTTT
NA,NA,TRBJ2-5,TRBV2,CASSGQSAQYF,TGTGCCAGCAGTGGACAAAGCGCCCAGTACTTC
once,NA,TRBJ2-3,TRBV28,CASSVLAGTDTQYF,TGTGCCAGCAGCGTATTGGCTGGCACAGATACGCAGTATTTT
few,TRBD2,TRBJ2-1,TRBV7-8,CASSQREGVISYNEQFF,TGTGCCAGCAGCCAACGGGAGGGGGTTATCTCCTACAATGAGCAGTTCTTC
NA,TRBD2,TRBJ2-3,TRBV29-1,CSVEDVAGTDTQYF,TGCAGCGTTGAAGATGTAGCGGGGACAGATACGCAGTATTTT
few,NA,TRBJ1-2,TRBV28,CASRVSLYGYTF,TGTGCCAGCAGGGTGAGCCTGTATGGCTACACCTTC
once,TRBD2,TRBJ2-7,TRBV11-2,CASALAGYEQYF,TGTGCCAGCGCCCTAGCGGGTTACGAGCAGTACTTC
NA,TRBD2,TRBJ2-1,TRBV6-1,CASWGGLADNEQFF,TGTGCCAGCTGGGGGGGACTAGCCGACAATGAGCAGTTCTTC
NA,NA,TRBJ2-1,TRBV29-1,CSVYPSYNEQFF,TGCAGCGTTTACCCTAGCTACAATGAGCAGTTCTTC
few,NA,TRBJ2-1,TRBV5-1,CASSLSGGTHNEQFF,TGCGCCAGCAGCTTGTCGGGTGGCACCCACAATGAGCAGTTCTTC
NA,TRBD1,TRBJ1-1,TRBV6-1,CASRGQILVSTEAFF,TGTGCCAGCAGGGGACAGATCCTTGTGAGCACTGAAGCTTTCTTT
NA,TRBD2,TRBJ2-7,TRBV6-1,CASSRTSSYEQYF,TGTGCCAGCAGCCGGACTAGCTCCTACGAGCAGTACTTC
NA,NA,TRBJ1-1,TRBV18,CASSPRSTAVPEAFF,TGTGCCAGCTCACCCAGATCTACAGCGGTGCCTGAAGCTTTCTTT
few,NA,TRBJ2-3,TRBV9,CASSVVEGSNTQYF,TGTGCCAGCAGCGTAGTTGAAGGCAGCAATACGCAGTATTTT
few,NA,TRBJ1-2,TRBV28,CASSPPGGSSYTF,TGTGCCAGCAGCCCCCCTGGGGGGAGTAGCTACACCTTC